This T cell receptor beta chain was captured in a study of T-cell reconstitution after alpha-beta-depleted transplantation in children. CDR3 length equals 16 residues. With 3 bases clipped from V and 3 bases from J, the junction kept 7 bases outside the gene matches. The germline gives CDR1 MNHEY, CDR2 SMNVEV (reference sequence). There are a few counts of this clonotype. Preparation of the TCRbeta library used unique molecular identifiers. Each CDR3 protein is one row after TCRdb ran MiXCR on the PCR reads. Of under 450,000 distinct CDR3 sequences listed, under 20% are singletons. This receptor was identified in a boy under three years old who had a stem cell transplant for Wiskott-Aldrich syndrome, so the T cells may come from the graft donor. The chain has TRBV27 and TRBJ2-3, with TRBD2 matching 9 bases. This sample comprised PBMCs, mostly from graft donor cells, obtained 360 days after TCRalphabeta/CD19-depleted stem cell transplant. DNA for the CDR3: TGTGCCAGCAGTTTGCGGCTAGCGGGGTTTACAGATACGCAGTATTTT. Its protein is CASSLRLAGFTDTQYF.